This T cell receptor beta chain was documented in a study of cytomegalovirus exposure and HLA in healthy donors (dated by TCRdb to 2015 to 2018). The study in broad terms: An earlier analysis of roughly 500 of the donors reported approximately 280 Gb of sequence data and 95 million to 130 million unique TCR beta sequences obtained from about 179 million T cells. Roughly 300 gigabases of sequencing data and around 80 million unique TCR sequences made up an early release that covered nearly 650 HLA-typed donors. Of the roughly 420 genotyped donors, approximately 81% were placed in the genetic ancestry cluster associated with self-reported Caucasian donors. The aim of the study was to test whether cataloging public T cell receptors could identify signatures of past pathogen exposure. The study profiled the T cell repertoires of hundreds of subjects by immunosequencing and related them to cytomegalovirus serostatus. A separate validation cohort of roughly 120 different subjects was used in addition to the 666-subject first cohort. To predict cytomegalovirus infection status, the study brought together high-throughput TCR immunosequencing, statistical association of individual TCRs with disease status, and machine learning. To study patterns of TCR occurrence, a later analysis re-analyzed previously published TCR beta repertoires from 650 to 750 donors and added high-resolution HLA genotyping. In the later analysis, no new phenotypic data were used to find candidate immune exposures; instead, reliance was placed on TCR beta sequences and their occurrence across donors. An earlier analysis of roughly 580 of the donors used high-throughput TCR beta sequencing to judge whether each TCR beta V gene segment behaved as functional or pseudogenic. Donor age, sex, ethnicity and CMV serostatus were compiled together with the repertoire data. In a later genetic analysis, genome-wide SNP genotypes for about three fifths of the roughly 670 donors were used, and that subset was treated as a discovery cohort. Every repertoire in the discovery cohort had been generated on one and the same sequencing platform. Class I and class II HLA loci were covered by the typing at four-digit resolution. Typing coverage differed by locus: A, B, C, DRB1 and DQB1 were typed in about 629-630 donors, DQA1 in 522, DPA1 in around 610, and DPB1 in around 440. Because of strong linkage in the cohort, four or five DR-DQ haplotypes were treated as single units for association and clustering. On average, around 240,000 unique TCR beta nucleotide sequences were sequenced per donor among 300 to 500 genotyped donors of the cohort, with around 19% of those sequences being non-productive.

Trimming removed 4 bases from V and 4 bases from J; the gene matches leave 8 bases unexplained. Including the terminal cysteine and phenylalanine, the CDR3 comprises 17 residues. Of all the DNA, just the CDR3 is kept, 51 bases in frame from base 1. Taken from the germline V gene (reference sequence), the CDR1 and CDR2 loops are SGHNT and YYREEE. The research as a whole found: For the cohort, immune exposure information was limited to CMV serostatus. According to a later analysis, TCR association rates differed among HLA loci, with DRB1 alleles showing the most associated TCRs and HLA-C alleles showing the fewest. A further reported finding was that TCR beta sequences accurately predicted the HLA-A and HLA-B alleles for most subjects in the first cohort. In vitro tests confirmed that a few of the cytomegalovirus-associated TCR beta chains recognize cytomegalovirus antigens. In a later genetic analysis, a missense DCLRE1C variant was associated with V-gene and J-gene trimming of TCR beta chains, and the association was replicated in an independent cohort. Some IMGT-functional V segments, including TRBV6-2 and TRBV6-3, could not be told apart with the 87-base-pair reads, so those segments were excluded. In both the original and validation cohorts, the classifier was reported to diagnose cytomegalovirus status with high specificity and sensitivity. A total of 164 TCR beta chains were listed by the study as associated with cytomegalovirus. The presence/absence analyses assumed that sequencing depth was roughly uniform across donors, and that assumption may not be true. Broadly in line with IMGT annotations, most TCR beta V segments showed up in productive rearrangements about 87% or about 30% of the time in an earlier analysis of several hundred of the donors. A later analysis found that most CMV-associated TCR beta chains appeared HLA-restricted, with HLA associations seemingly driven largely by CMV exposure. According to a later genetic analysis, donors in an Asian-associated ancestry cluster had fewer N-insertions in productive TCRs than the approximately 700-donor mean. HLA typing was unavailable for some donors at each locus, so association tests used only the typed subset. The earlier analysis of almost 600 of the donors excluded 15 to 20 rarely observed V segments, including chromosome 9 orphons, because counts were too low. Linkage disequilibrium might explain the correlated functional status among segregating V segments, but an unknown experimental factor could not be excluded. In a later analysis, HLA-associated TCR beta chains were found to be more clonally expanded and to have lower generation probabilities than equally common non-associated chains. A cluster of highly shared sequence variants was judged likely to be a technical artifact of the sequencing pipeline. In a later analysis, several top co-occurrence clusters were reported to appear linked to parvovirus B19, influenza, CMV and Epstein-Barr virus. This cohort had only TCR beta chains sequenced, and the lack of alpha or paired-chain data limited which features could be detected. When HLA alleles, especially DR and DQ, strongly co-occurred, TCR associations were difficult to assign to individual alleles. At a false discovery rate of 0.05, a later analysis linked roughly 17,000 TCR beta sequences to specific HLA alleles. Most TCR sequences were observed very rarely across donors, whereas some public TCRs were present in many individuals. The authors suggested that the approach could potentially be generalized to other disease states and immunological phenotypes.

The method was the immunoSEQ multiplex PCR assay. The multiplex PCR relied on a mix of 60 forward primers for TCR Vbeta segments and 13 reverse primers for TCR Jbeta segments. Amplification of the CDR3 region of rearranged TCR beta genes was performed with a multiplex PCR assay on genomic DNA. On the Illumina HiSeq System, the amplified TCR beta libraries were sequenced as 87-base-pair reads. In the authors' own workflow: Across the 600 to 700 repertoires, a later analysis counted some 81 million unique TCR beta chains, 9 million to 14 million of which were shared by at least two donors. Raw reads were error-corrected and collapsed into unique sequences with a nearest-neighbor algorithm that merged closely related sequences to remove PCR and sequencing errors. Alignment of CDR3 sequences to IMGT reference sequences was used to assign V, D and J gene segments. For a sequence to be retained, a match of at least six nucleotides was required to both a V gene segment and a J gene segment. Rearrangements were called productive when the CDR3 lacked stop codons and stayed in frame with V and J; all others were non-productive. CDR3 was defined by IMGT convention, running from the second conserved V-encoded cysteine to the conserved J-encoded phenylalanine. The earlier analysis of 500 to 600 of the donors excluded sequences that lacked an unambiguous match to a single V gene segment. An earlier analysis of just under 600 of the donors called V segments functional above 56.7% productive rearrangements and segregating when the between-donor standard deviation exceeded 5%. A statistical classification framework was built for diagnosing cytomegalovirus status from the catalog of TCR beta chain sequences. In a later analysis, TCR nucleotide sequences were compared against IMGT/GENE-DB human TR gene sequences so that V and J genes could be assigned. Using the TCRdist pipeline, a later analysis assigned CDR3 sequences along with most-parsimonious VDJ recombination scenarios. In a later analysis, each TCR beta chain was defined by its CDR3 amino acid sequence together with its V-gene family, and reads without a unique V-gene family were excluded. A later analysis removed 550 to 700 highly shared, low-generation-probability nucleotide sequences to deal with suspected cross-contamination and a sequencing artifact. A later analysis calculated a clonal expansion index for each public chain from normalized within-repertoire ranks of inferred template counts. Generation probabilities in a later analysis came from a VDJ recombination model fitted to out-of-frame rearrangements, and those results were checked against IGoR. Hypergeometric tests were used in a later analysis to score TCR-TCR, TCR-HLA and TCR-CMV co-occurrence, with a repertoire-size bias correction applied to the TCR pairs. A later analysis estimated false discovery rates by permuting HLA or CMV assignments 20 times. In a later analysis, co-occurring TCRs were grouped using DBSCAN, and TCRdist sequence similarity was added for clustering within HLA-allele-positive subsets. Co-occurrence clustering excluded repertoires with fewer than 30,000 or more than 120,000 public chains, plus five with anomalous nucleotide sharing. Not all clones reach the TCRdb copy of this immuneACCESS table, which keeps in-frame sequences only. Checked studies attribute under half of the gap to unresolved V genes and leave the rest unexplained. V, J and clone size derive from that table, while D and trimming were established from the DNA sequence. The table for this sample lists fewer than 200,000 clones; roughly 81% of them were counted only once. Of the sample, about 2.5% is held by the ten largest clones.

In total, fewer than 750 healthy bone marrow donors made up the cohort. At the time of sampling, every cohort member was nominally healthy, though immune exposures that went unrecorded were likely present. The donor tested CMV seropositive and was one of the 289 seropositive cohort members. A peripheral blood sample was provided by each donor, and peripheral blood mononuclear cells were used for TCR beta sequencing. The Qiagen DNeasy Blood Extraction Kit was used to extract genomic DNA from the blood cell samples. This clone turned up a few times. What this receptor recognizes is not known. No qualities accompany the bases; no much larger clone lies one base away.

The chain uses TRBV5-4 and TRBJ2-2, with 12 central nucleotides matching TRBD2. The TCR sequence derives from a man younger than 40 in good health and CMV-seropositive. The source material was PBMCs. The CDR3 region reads CASSDRLAGAVTGELFF. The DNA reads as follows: TGTGCCAGCAGCGACCGACTAGCGGGAGCGGTCACCGGGGAGCTGTTTTTT.